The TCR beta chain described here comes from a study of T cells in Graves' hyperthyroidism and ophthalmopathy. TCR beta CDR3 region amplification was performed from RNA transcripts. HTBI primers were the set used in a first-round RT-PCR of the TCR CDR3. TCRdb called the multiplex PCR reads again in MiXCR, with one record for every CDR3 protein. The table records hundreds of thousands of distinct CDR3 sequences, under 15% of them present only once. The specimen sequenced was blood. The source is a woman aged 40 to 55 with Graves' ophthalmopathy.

In DNA form, the CDR3 reads TGTGCCAGCAGTTCCCCATATAGGGGGTCGGGGACTGAAGCTTTCTTT. Its protein is CASSSPYRGSGTEAFF. The rearrangement uses TRBV12-3 or TRBV12-4 and TRBJ1-1; weak D call: TRBD1 (6 bases). The length of the CDR3 is 16 residues. V was clipped by 4 bases and J by 5 bases, with 20 bases between them.